The clone carrying this T cell receptor (beta chain) occurred once. Its target is unknown. The record originates from a study of vaccination and CD4 T cells after COVID-19. Scientists ran DNA taken from cultured CD4+ T cells through the Oncomine TCR Beta short-read assay for sequencing. Using its own MiXCR run on the PCR reads, TCRdb lists one record per CDR3 protein. The sample consists of approximately 20,000 distinct CDR3 sequences, around 70% of them appearing once. Germline V gene data show CDR1 as SGHTA and CDR2 as FQGTGA. The CDR3 has 13 residues. The ends were cut back, 5 bases at V and 5 bases at J, with 12 bases in the middle. Regarding treatment: roughly ten-day PBMC culture with coronavirus spike peptide pools or control peptides (ViraFEST assay).

The sequence was obtained from a human donor who had recovered from COVID-19. The rearrangement joins TRBV7-3 to TRBJ1-2; D is uncertain. Sequences were obtained from CD4+ T cells from blood, cultured in vitro. The CDR3 reads CASSPAHSYGYTF. The DNA for the CDR3 is TGTGCCAGCAGCCCCGCCCATTCATATGGCTACACCTTC.